This T cell receptor (beta chain) was sequenced in a study of spatial heterogeneity in lung cancer. Study context: Alpha-chain sequences were detected in numbers that were consistently lower than beta-chain sequences. Findings of the study overall: In tumors, expanded intratumoral alpha and beta TCR counts tracked mutation counts.

Every cDNA TCR molecule received its own unique molecular identifier. TCRdb independently ran MiXCR on the 5' RACE reads; one entry per CDR3 protein. The repertoire consists of about 4,900 distinct CDR3 sequences, with about 20% occurring once and the leading ten covering roughly 10%. With respect to this clonotype: The antigen is undetermined.

Germline-derived CDR1 and CDR2 are SGHTA and FQGNSA. The V gene lost 8 bases and the J gene lost 7 bases, with 12 bases spanning the gap. This CDR3 contains 12 residues. Documented time point: sample taken at primary tumor resection. Donation came from over 60 patients with untreated early-stage non-small cell lung cancer. Sequencing of whole RNA from tumor, nontumor lung or frozen PBMC involved no sorting. Here the sequenced sample was lung tumor tissue, taken at surgery. The TCR was taken from a male donor with early-stage non-small cell lung cancer. This sequence joins TRBV7-2 and TRBJ2-1; TRBD1 might be the D (5 bases). The CDR3, as DNA: TGTGCCAGCGGTGTGGGGCGGAATGAGCAGTTCTTC. Its translation: CASGVGRNEQFF.